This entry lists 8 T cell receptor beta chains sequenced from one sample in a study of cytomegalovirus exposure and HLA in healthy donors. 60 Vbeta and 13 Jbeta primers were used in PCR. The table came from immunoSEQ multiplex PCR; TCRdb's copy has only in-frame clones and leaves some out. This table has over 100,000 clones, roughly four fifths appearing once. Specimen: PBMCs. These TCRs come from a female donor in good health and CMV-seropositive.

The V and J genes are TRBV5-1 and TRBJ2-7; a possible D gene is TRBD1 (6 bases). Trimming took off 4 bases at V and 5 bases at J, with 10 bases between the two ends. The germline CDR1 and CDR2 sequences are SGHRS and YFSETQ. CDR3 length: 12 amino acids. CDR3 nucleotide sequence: TGCGCCAGCAGCCCTACAGGGAACGAGCAGTACTTC. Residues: CASSPTGNEQYF.

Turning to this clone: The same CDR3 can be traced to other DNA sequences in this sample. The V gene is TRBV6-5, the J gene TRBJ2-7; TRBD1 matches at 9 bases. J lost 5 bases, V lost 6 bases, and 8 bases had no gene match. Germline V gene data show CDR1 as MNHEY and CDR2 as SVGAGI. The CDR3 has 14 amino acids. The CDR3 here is CASRADRGRNEQYF. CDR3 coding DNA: TGTGCCAGCAGGGCAGACAGGGGGAGGAACGAGCAGTACTTC.

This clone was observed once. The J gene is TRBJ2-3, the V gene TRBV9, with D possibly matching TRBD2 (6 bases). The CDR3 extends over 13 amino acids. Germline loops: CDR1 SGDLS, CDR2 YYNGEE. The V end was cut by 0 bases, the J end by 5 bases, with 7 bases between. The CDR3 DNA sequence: TGTGCCAGCAGCGTAGGAGCGGGAGATACGCAGTATTTT. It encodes CASSVGAGDTQYF.

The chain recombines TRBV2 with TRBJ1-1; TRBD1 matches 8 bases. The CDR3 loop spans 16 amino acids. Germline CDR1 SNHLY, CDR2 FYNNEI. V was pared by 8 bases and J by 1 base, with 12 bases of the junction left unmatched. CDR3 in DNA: TGTGCCAGCCGAGGACAGGGTCGAGGAACGAACACTGAAGCTTTCTTT. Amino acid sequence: CASRGQGRGTNTEAFF.

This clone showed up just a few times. The CDR3 spells CASSPSQADLRETQYF. DNA of the CDR3: TGCGCCAGCAGCCCTAGTCAAGCGGACCTGCGGGAGACCCAGTACTTC. The chain employs TRBV4-1 and TRBJ2-5, with TRBD2 as a possible D gene (5 bases). Looked up from germline, CDR1 is MGHRA and CDR2 is YSYEKL. The ends were cut back, 4 bases at V and 5 bases at J, with 20 bases in the middle. This CDR3 comprises 16 residues.

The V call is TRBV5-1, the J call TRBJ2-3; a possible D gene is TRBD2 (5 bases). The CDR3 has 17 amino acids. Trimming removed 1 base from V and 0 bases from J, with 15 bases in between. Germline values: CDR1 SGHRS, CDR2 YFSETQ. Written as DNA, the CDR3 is TGCGCCAGCAGCTTGATCCCCAGCGGATCTAGCACAGATACGCAGTATTTT. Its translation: CASSLIPSGSSTDTQYF.

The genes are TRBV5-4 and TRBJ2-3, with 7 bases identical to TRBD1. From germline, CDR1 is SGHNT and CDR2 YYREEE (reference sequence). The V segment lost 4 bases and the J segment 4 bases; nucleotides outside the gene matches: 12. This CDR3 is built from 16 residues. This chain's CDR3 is CASSSRDRGLSDTQYF. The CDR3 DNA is TGTGCCAGCAGCAGCCGGGACAGAGGCCTTTCAGATACGCAGTATTTT.

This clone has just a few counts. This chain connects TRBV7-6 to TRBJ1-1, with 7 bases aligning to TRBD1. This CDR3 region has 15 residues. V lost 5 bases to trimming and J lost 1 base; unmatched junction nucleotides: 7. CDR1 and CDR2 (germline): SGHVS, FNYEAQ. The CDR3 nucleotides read TGTGCCAGCAGCCCCGATGGGACAGCGAACACTGAAGCTTTCTTT. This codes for CASSPDGTANTEAFF.